This paragraph covers one T cell receptor (beta chain) sequence. The data belong to a study of control samples from healthy donors and cancer patients. Only in-frame clones appear in the TCRdb table, and some are missing; sequencing was by immunoSEQ multiplex PCR. The sample yields about 97,000 clones, around 92% seen once. This CDR3 has 12 amino acids. V lost 8 bases, J lost 4 bases, and 4 bases stayed unmatched. Germline loops: CDR1 MNHNY, CDR2 SVGAGI (reference sequence). The clonotype comes from a woman aged 18-35 years in good health. The V call is TRBV6-6, the J call TRBJ2-5, with 7 positions matching TRBD2. Sequencing was performed on blood. The CDR3: CASGEGRETQYF. DNA for the CDR3: TGTGCCAGCGGGGAGGGTCGAGAGACCCAGTACTTC.